These 25 T cell receptor beta chains share one sample of origin, sequenced in a study of cytomegalovirus exposure and HLA in healthy donors (TCRdb year 2017). The library relied on the immunoSEQ multiplex PCR assay. For the multiplex PCR, a mixture combining 60 forward primers for TCR Vbeta segments and 13 reverse primers for TCR Jbeta segments was used. TCRdb retrieved this table from immuneACCESS and kept in-frame rearrangements only. Not all clones are present; in checked studies, unresolved V genes account for under half, and no reason is known for the remainder. This sample comprises roughly 180,000 clones, 60% to 85% of them detected only once. The top ten clonotypes cover approximately 1.4% of the sample. The sample comprised PBMCs. The source is a girl aged 10 to 17 in good health and CMV-seropositive.

This chain links TRBV4-3 with TRBJ2-3; D not certain. Deletions cut 0 bases from V and 1 base from J, with 8 bases between. This CDR3 region has 15 residues. Germline CDR1 and CDR2: LGHNA and YSLEER. CDR3: CASSQEGRGTDTQYF. CDR3 nucleotides: TGCGCCAGCAGCCAAGAAGGTCGGGGCACAGATACGCAGTATTTT.

J is TRBJ1-5 and V is TRBV6-6; 10 positions agree with TRBD1. J was trimmed by 6 bases and V by 0 bases; bases with no gene match: 5. The germline CDR1 and CDR2 sequences are MNHNY and SVGAGI (reference sequence). The CDR3 contains 16 residues. The chain's CDR3 is CASSYSTGGFSQPQHF. In DNA form, the CDR3 reads TGTGCCAGCAGTTACTCGACAGGGGGCTTTAGTCAGCCCCAGCATTTT.

The chain uses TRBV5-1 and TRBJ2-3, with D possibly TRBD2 on 5 matching bases. This CDR3 spans 14 amino acids. The V and J ends lost 4 bases and 5 bases respectively, with 14 bases between them. The V gene's germline CDR1 is SGHRS and CDR2 YFSETQ. The CDR3 loop is CASSPGEWGDTQYF. CDR3 nucleotide sequence: TGCGCCAGCAGCCCCGGGGAGTGGGGAGATACGCAGTATTTT.

In DNA, the CDR3 is TGCGCCAGCAGCCAAAGTTCAGGGGGCGACTATGGCTACACCTTC. Translated, it gives CASSQSSGGDYGYTF. V is TRBV5-1 and J is TRBJ1-2; 8 nucleotides line up with TRBD1. Germline CDR1 reads SGHRS; CDR2 reads YFSETQ. This CDR3 is 15 amino acids long. With 4 bases clipped from V and 3 bases from J, the junction kept 8 bases outside the gene matches.

The chain joins TRBV27 to TRBJ1-4; TRBD1 matches at 7 bases. The CDR3 is 15 residues long. The V and J ends lost 6 bases and 5 bases, in that order; junction bases with no gene match: 9. Germline V gene sequence: CDR1 MNHEY, CDR2 SMNVEV (reference sequence). The CDR3 DNA reads as TGTGCCAGCAGGAGCCTAGCAGGGGGAAATGAAAAACTGTTTTTT. Protein product: CASRSLAGGNEKLFF.

The rearrangement joins TRBV14 to TRBJ2-7; perhaps TRBD2 as D (7 bases). CDR3 length: 16 amino acids. Trimming removed 3 bases at V and 6 bases at J, with 21 bases between. The germline V gene has CDR1 SGHDN and CDR2 FVKESK. The CDR3 reads CASSQATGGQRAEQYF. As DNA, the CDR3 is TGTGCCAGCAGCCAGGCTACGGGGGGCCAAAGGGCCGAGCAGTACTTC.

The V call is TRBV13, the J call TRBJ2-5, with 13 bases fitting TRBD2. Germline trimming cut 6 bases from V and 9 bases from J; bases unmatched to any gene: 13. Germline V gives CDR1 PRHDT, CDR2 FYEKMQ (reference sequence). The CDR3 covers 16 residues. CDR3 region: CASRRGLAGPRVAQYF. CDR3 bases: TGTGCCAGCAGGAGGGGACTAGCGGGACCCCGGGTGGCCCAGTACTTC.

This clone was seen only a few times. The CDR3 sequence: CASSSGLPAGEQYF. In DNA, the CDR3 is TGTGCCAGCAGCTCGGGACTCCCAGCTGGTGAGCAGTACTTC. The V gene is TRBV6-5, the J gene TRBJ2-7, with D tentatively TRBD2 (6 bases). Germline V gene sequence: CDR1 MNHEY, CDR2 SVGAGI. The CDR3 is 14 amino acids. V shed 6 bases and J shed 7 bases, with 19 bases lying between them.

The rearrangement joins TRBV29-1 to TRBJ1-1, with 8 positions matching TRBD1. Germline V gene sequence: CDR1 SQVTM, CDR2 ANQGSEA. CDR3 length equals 14 residues. V trimming: 5 bases; J trimming: 0 bases; junction bases outside the gene matches: 5. Here the CDR3 DNA reads TGCAGCGTTTGGACAGGGTCCCTGAACACTGAAGCTTTCTTT. Translation: CSVWTGSLNTEAFF.

The J gene is TRBJ2-1, the V gene TRBV6-5, with a tentative D call TRBD2 (6 bases). The V end was cut by 6 bases, the J end by 7 bases, with 16 bases between. The germline V gene has CDR1 MNHEY and CDR2 SVGAGI. This CDR3 is 14 amino acids long. The CDR3 sequence: CASSLSGGWNEQFF. The CDR3 region has the DNA TGTGCCAGCAGCCTCTCCGGGGGTTGGAATGAGCAGTTCTTC.

The chain is built from TRBV9 and TRBJ2-5; D is unclear. Per germline, CDR1 SGDLS and CDR2 YYNGEE. The CDR3 extends over 13 amino acids. V lost 0 bases and J lost 3, with 6 bases in between. The CDR3 DNA reads TGTGCCAGCAGCGTAGCGCAGGAAGAGACCCAGTACTTC. Protein: CASSVAQEETQYF.

This clone has a handful of counts. The V and J genes are TRBV7-2 and TRBJ2-1; D call uncertain. Trimming removed 6 bases at V and 2 bases at J, with 11 bases between. Germline V lookup: CDR1 SGHTA, CDR2 FQGNSA. There are 14 residues in the CDR3. Here the CDR3 DNA reads TGTGCCAGCAGGTCTAGTCCCACCTACAATGAGCAGTTCTTC. This translates into CASRSSPTYNEQFF.

The V gene is TRBV9, the J gene TRBJ2-7, with D tentatively TRBD2 (6 bases). V lost 0 bases and J lost 7, with 14 bases in between. CDR3 length: 14 amino acids. The germline V gene has CDR1 SGDLS and CDR2 YYNGEE. This chain's CDR3 is CASSVAVIGGEQYF. CDR3 nucleotides: TGTGCCAGCAGCGTAGCTGTAATTGGGGGGGAGCAGTACTTC.

The chain joins TRBV14 to TRBJ2-7, with D tentatively TRBD1 (6 bases). Trimming shortened V by 5 bases and J by 2 bases, and 10 bases separated the two germline ends. The CDR3 runs to 13 residues. The germline V gene has CDR1 SGHDN and CDR2 FVKESK. The CDR3 DNA reads TGTGCCAGCAGCTGGACAGCACCCTACGAGCAGTACTTC. It translates to CASSWTAPYEQYF.

The genes are TRBV6-1 and TRBJ1-2; D may be TRBD1 (6 bases). The V gene lost 0 bases and the J gene lost 5 bases, with 16 bases spanning the gap. The CDR3 length is 16 residues. The germline V gene encodes CDR1 MNHNS and CDR2 SASEGT. CDR3: CASSEALRGAGYGYTF. The DNA of the CDR3 is TGTGCCAGCAGTGAAGCGCTTCGGGGGGCGGGATATGGCTACACCTTC.

The chain links TRBV5-4 to TRBJ1-6; the D is unclear. CDR1 is SGHNT and CDR2 is YYREEE in the germline V gene (reference sequence). V was pared by 4 bases and J by 0 bases, with 14 bases between. This CDR3 is built from 17 residues. This CDR3 is CASSLGGGSSYNSPLHF. DNA for the CDR3: TGTGCCAGCAGCCTTGGAGGAGGGAGCTCCTATAATTCACCCCTCCACTTT.

The gene calls are TRBV23-1 and TRBJ1-5; D might be TRBD1 (5 bases). Being an ORF, TRBV23-1 has a function that is uncertain. V was shortened by 8 bases and J by 4 bases, with 15 bases between the two germline ends. The CDR3 runs 14 residues. This CDR3 reads CASLVGGQNQPQHF. Here the CDR3 DNA reads TGCGCCAGCCTTGTCGGGGGTCAAAATCAGCCCCAGCATTTT.

The chain has TRBV9 and TRBJ2-5; TRBD2 matches at 9 bases. The CDR3 is made up of 16 amino acids. J lost 5 bases, V lost 0 bases, and 8 bases had no gene match. Germline CDR1 is SGDLS and CDR2 is YYNGEE. The CDR3 spells CASSVVSGGPGETQYF. DNA for the CDR3: TGTGCCAGCAGCGTAGTCAGCGGGGGGCCAGGGGAGACCCAGTACTTC.

The rearrangement links TRBV4-3 to TRBJ2-7; D gene uncertain. Per the germline V gene, CDR1 is LGHNA and CDR2 is YSLEER. The germline V and J ends were trimmed by 1 base and 3 bases, with 10 bases remaining between them. The CDR3 covers 14 residues. DNA of the CDR3: TGCGCCAGCAGCCAAGGGGCACAGAGCTACGAGCAGTACTTC. Residues: CASSQGAQSYEQYF.

The chain recombines TRBV7-8 with TRBJ1-1; D not resolved. V lost 5 bases and J 5 bases, leaving 15 bases between the germline ends. Germline V gene data show CDR1 as SGHVS and CDR2 as FQNEAQ. The CDR3 sequence is 14 residues long. The CDR3 loop is CASSPATARTEAFF. The CDR3 DNA follows: TGTGCCAGCAGCCCGGCGACGGCGAGGACTGAAGCTTTCTTT.

The chain joins TRBV18 to TRBJ1-4, with TRBD1 as a possible D gene (6 bases). The V end was cut by 4 bases, the J end by 8 bases, with 14 bases between. Germline loops: CDR1 KGHSH, CDR2 LQKENI. The CDR3 runs to 14 residues. The CDR3 reads CASSLQGSGEKLFF. The CDR3 nucleotides are TGTGCCAGCTCACTTCAGGGGAGTGGGGAAAAACTGTTTTTT.

This clone has only one observation. The V call is TRBV30, the J call TRBJ1-5, with 8 bases matching TRBD1. With 3 bases clipped from V and 1 base from J, the junction kept 2 bases outside the gene matches. Germline lookup yields CDR1 GTSNPN and CDR2 SVGIG (reference sequence). The CDR3 length is 14 residues. The CDR3 spells CAWSRDRSNQPQHF. CDR3 nucleotide sequence: TGTGCCTGGAGCCGGGACAGGAGCAATCAGCCCCAGCATTTT.

The chain carries TRBV12-1 and TRBJ1-1; the tabulated D call, TRBD1, remains unverified against the DNA. TRBV12-1 is a pseudogene segment. The CDR3 has 17 amino acids. The CDR3: CASRFEQGKEWITEAFF. The CDR3 DNA reads TGTGCCAGCAGGTTTGAACAGGGCAAGGAGTGGATCACTGAAGCTTTCTTT.

This clone was recorded once. The chain carries TRBV10-3 and TRBJ2-7; D uncertain. The germline gives CDR1 ENHRY, CDR2 SYGVKD. CDR3 length: 13 amino acids. Trimming removed 6 bases from V and 4 bases from J, with 13 bases in between. This CDR3 is CAIRTHDNYEQYF. The DNA for the CDR3 is TGTGCCATCAGGACCCACGACAATTACGAGCAGTACTTC.

This clone was counted a single time. This chain joins TRBV25-1 and TRBJ1-5; a possible D gene is TRBD1 (5 bases). CDR1 and CDR2 from the germline V gene are MGHDK and SYGVNS. V gave up 6 bases and J gave up 6 bases, with 9 bases separating them. There are 12 residues in the CDR3. CDR3 protein: CASRGEGQPQHF. The CDR3 nucleotides read TGTGCCAGCAGAGGGGAGGGTCAGCCCCAGCATTTT.